This T cell receptor beta chain was found in a study of shared clonotypes between healthy human individuals (dated by TCRdb to about 2020). With regard to the full study: The cohort included a few men and a couple of women between 18 and 49 years of age. For each donor, CD4 naive and CD4 memory were each given three plates, CD8 naive was given two plates, and CD8 memory was given one plate. Each donor's leukapheresis produced roughly between roughly 0.85 and 9 billion PBMCs. The study deeply sequenced blood TCR repertoires of about 5 healthy adults to estimate repertoire size and the extent of clonotype sharing between individuals. To increase sequencing depth and limit assay-specific biases, TCR repertoire library preparation and sequencing were carried out by different laboratories using diverse techniques. Study-level results and caveats: Higher generation probabilities were observed for clonotypes shared by all four sorted-subset donors than for non-shared clonotypes. The genetic and exposure-history diversity represented was limited by the small number of donors. About 5% of naive CD4, around 3.6% of naive CD8, approximately 2.2% of memory CD4, and 0.4% of memory CD8 clonotypes were shared across a few donors. Pairwise subsampling led to the expectation that sequencing depth would affect the degree of clonotype sharing among donors. Estimated clonotype richness was generally larger for naive than for memory subsets. Rarefaction of sorted-subset datasets indicated incomplete sequencing despite the large sequencing depth. Only blood was sampled, and tissue TCR repertoires likely differ from those in blood.

Using the deep immunoSEQ assay, TCR CDR3 regions were amplified from genomic DNA by multiplex PCR. Extracted genomic DNA from each cell subset was distributed evenly across all wells of several immunoSEQ 96-well plates, and each plate was treated as a replicate. For sorted subsets, approximately 210 ng of genomic DNA, equivalent to around 31,000 T cell genomes, went into each replicate PCR. Purified libraries were quantified with a Qubit 3.0 fluorometer, sized on a Bioanalyzer 2100, and re-quantified with the KAPA Library Quantification kit. A separate single-read 150-cycle Illumina NextSeq 550 flow cell was used to sequence each immunoSEQ 96-well plate. Per the original workflow: Because the immunoSEQ output held only junctional sequences and lacked quality scores, the filtering could not match the filtering applied to full-length reads. Sequences were annotated with PyIR, a Python wrapper for IgBLAST v1.9, using IMGT germline references to assign V/J genes and CDR3. Reads were removed for weak V/J assignments (E-value above 1e-6), missing CDR3, stop codons, out-of-frame junctions, or ambiguous translated residues. A V3J clonotype was defined by an identical inferred V gene, J gene, and CDR3 amino acid sequence. The percentage overlap between two repertoires was calculated by dividing the number of shared unique clonotypes by the size of the smaller repertoire. Repertoire richness was assessed with RTK rarefaction, the Chao1 estimator, and Recon v2.1 estimates of unobserved clonotypes. OLGA was used to compute generation probabilities for all TCRbeta clonotypes that the gDNA method yielded from four donors. The immuneACCESS repertoire file appears here via TCRdb, limited to in-frame rearrangements. These files lack a portion of the clones; in checked studies, under half of the deficit traces to unresolved V genes, and the cause of the others is not known. V, J and clone size derive from that table, while D and trimming were established from the DNA sequence. The table for this sample lists roughly 2.6 million clones; roughly 92% of them were counted only once. In total, the top ten clones hold under 0.15% of the sample.

For this clone: Its antigen target is currently unknown. Within one base of it there is no much larger clone, and no base qualities were kept.

Donors were healthy HIV-negative adults with no recently reported acute infections or vaccinations. Only Caucasian adults living in Nashville, Tennessee, USA were represented among the donors. CD4+ T cells were enriched by magnetic negative selection; naive cells were then positively selected on CD45RA, and the negative fraction formed the memory subset. Blood was obtained by leukapheresis, after which PBMCs were separated by Ficoll-Histopaque density gradient centrifugation and cryopreserved in liquid nitrogen vapor phase. Analytical flow cytometry was used to check the purity and quantity of every magnetically sorted T cell population. Genomic DNA was isolated from every sorted fraction and measured by UV absorbance on a Nanodrop 2000c. The receptor comes from a man younger than 35 in good health. Sequenced input: naive CD4+ T cells sorted from blood. What this sample's cell subset or site label stands for: CD45RA+ positively selected.

Here is the DNA: TGTGCCAGCTCACCTCAGGGGCGGCAGGGCTACGAGCAGTACTTC. This encodes CASSPQGRQGYEQYF. The chain links TRBV18 with TRBJ2-7, with a weak D call of TRBD1 (6 bases match). Per the germline V gene, KGHSH is the CDR1 and LQKENI is the CDR2. CDR3 length: 15 amino acids, cysteine to phenylalanine. Just CDR3 DNA is preserved here, 45 bases in frame from base 1. The V and J ends are trimmed by 3 bases and 3 bases, leaving 15 bases between them. With the portions outside the CDR3 filled from the reference TRBV18 and TRBJ2-7 genes, the complete variable region becomes NAGVMQNPRHLVRRRGQEARLRCSPMKGHSHVYWYRQLPEEGLKFMVYLQKENIIDESGMPKERFSAEFPKEGPSILRIQQVVRGDSAAYFCASSPQGRQGYEQYFGPGTRLTVT.